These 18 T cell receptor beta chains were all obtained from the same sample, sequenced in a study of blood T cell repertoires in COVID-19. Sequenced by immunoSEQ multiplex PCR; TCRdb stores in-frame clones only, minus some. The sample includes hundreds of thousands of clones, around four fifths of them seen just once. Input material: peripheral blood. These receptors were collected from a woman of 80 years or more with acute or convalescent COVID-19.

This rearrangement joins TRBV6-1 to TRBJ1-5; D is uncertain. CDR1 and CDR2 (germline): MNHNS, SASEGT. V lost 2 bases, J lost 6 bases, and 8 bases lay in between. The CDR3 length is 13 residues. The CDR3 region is CASSERNGQPQHF. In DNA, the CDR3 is TGTGCCAGCAGTGAAAGAAACGGTCAGCCCCAGCATTTT.

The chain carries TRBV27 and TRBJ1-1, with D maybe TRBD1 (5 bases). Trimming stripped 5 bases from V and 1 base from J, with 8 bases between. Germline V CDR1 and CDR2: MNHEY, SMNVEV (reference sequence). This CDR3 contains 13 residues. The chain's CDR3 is CASSIQENTEAFF. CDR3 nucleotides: TGTGCCAGCAGTATACAGGAGAACACTGAAGCTTTCTTT.

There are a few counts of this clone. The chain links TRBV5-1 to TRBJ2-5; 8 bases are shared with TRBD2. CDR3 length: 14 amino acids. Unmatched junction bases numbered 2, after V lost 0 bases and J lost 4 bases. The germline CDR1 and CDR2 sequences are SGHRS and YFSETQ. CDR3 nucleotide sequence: TGCGCCAGCAGCTTGGCGGGGGGGCCAGAGACCCAGTACTTC. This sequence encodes CASSLAGGPETQYF.

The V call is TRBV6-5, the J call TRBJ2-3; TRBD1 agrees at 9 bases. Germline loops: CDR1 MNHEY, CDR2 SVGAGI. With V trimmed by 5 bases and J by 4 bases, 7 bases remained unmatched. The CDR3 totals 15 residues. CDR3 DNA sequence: TGTGCCAGCAGTCTACAGGGGGCGCGGGCAGATACGCAGTATTTT. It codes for CASSLQGARADTQYF.

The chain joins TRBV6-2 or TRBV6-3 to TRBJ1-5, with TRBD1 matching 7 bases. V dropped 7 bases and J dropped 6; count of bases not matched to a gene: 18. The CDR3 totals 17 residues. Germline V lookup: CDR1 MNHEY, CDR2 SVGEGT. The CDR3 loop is CASTPPRDSLIGQPQHF. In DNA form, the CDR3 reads TGTGCCAGCACCCCTCCCCGGGACAGCCTCATAGGTCAGCCCCAGCATTTT.

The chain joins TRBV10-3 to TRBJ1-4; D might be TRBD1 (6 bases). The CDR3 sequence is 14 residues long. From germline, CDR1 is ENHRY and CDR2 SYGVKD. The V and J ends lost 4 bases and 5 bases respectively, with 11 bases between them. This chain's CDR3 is CAISAGTLNEKLFF. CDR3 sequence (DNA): TGTGCCATCAGTGCAGGGACACTCAATGAAAAACTGTTTTTT.

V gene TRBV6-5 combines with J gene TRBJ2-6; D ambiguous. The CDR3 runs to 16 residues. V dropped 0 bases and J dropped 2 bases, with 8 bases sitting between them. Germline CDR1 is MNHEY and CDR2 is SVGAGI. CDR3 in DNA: TGTGCCAGCAGTTACTCAGGTCAGGCTGGGGCCAACGTCCTGACTTTC. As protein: CASSYSGQAGANVLTF.

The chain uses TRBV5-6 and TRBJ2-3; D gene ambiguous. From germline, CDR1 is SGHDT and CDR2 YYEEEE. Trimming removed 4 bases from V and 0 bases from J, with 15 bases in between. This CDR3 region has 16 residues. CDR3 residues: CASSPTHSRSTDTQYF. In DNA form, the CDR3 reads TGTGCCAGCAGCCCGACCCACTCCAGGAGCACAGATACGCAGTATTTT.

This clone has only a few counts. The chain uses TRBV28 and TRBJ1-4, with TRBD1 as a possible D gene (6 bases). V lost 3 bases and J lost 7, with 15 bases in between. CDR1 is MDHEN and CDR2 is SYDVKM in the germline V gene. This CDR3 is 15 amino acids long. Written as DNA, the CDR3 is TGTGCCAGCAGTTTGACGGGGGGGCGAAGTGAAAAACTGTTTTTT. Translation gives CASSLTGGRSEKLFF.

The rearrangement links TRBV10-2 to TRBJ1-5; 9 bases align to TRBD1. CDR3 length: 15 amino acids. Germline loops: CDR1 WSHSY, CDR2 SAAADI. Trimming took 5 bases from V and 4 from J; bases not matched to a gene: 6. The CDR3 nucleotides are TGCGCCAGCAGTCCTCCCGGGACAGGGAATCAGCCCCAGCATTTT. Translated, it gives CASSPPGTGNQPQHF.

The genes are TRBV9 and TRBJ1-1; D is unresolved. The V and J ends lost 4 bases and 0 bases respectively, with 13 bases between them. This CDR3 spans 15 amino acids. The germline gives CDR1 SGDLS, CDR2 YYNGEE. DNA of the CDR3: TGTGCCAGCAGCCCCCTCTTCTCCGTGAACACTGAAGCTTTCTTT. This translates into CASSPLFSVNTEAFF.

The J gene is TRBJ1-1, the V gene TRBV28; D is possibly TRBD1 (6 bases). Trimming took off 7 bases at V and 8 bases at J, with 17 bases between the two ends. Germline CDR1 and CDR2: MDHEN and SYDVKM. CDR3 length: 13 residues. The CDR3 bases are TGTGCCAGCACCCTTATAACAGGGATCGAAGCTTTCTTT. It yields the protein CASTLITGIEAFF.

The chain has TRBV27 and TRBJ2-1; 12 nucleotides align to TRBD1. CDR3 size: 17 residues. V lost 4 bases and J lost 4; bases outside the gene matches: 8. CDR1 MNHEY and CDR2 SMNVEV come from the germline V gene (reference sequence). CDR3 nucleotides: TGTGCCAGCAGTTCTACCTGGGACAGGGGGCGTTACAATGAGCAGTTCTTC. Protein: CASSSTWDRGRYNEQFF.

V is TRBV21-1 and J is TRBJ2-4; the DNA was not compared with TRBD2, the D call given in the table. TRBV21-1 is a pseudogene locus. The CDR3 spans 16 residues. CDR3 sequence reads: CASSKKSGMGKNIQYF. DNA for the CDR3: TGTGCCAGCAGCAAAAAGAGCGGGATGGGCAAAAACATTCAGTACTTC.

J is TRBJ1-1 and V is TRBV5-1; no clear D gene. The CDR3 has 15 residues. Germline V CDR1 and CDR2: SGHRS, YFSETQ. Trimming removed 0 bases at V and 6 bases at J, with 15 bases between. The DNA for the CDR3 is TGCGCCAGCAGCTTGGCGCAGGTACCAACGGCTGAAGCTTTCTTT. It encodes CASSLAQVPTAEAFF.

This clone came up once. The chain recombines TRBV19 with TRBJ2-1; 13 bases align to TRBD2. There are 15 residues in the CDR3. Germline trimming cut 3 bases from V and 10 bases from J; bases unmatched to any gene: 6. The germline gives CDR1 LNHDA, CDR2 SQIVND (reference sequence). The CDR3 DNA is TGTGCCAGTAGTATCCAACTAGCGGGAGGGGGGGAGCAGTTCTTC. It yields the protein CASSIQLAGGGEQFF.

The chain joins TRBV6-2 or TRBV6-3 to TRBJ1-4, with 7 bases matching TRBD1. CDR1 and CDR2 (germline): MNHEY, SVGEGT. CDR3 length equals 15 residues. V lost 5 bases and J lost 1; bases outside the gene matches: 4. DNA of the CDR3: TGTGCCAGCAGTCGACGGGACAGAACTAATGAAAAACTGTTTTTT. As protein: CASSRRDRTNEKLFF.

CDR3: CASISPHTGELFF. DNA of the CDR3: TGTGCCAGCATCAGTCCCCACACCGGGGAGCTGTTTTTT. The rearrangement links TRBV27 to TRBJ2-2, with D uncertain. Germline V gene data show CDR1 as MNHEY and CDR2 as SMNVEV (reference sequence). This CDR3 region has 13 residues. The V end was cut by 7 bases, the J end by 3 bases, with 9 bases between.